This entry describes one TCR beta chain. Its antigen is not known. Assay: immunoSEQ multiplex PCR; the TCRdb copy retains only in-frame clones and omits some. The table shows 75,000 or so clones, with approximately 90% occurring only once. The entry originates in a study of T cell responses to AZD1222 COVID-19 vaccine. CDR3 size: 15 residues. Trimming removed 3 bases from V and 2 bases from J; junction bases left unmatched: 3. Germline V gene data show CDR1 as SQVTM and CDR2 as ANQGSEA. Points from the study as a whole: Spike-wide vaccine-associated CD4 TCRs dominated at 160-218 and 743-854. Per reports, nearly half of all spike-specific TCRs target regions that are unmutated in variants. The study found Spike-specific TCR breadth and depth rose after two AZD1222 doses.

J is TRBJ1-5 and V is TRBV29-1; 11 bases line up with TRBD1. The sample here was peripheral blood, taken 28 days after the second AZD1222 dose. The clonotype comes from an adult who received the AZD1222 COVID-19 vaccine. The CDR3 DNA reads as TGCAGCGTTGAGGGACAGGGGGACGGCAATCAGCCCCAGCATTTT. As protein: CSVEGQGDGNQPQHF.